Listed here is a single T cell receptor (beta chain). The data originate from a study of blood T cell repertoires in COVID-19. Study background: Sites in the United States, Italy and Spain provided acute and convalescent COVID-19 samples. From T cells, B-cell-depleted T cells, or PBMCs came the material, which was cDNA or gDNA.

Germline lookup yields CDR1 MGHRA and CDR2 YSYEKL. The CDR3 has 17 residues. Trimming took 1 base from V and 1 from J, leaving 17 bases between them. Authors' analysis steps: The assay estimated nucleated cells by amplifying reference gene primers. The data were produced by immunoSEQ multiplex PCR, yet TCRdb's version contains in-frame clones alone and is incomplete. The V and J calls and clone size were taken over from that table, and D and trimming were inferred from the DNA. The table records under 130,000 clones, about 90% of them present only once. The sequence was obtained from a human donor in a cohort sampled during active COVID-19. The V gene is TRBV4-1, the J gene TRBJ2-7; TRBD2 might be the D (7 bases). Sequencing input: peripheral blood. The CDR3 nucleotides read TGCGCCAGCAGCCAAGGAATTCTGCGGGGGCCATCCTACGAGCAGTACTTC. Its translation: CASSQGILRGPSYEQYF.